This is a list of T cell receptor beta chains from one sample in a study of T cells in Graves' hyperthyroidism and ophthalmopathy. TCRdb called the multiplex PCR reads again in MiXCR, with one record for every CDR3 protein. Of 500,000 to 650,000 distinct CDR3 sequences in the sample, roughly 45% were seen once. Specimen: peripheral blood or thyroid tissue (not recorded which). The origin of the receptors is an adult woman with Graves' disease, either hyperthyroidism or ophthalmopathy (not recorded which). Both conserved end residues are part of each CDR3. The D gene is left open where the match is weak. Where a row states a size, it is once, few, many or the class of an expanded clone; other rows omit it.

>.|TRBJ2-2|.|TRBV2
TGTGCCTGGCCGCGGGATATCGGGGAGCTGTTTTTT
CAWPRDIGELFF
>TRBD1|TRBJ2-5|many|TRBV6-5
TGTGCCAGCAGTTCCCCGGGGCAGGGGGTCGAGACCCAGTACTTC
CASSSPGQGVETQYF
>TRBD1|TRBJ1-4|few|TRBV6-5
TGTGCCAGCAGTTACTCGATGCAAATTTCCGGGACAGCCAATGAAAAACTGTTTTTT
CASSYSMQISGTANEKLFF
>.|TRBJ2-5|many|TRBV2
TGTGCCAGCAGCGAAAGGGGTCAAGAGACCCAGTACTTC
CASSERGQETQYF
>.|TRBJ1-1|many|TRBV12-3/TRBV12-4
TGTGCCAGCAGACAACAGCAGAACACTGAAGCTTTCTTT
CASRQQQNTEAFF
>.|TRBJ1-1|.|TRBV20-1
TGCAGTGCTAGCCCCCCCGGGGGGCAGGTGAACACTGAAGCTTTCTTT
CSASPPGGQVNTEAFF
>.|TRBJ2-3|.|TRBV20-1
TGCAGTGCTAGCGGGGTGAGCACAGATACGCAGTATTTT
CSASGVSTDTQYF
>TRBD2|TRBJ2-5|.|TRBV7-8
TGTGCCAGCAGCTTAGTGGGGGAGGGCCCAGAGACCCAGTACTTC
CASSLVGEGPETQYF
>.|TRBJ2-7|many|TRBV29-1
TGCAGCGGAGCAAGGGGTACCTACGAGCAGTACTTC
CSGARGTYEQYF
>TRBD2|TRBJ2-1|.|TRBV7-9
TGTGCCAGCAGCCGGGGACTAGCGGCCTACAATGAGCAGTTCTTC
CASSRGLAAYNEQFF
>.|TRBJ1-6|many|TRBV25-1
TGTGCCAGCAGTGAAGCTCGGGGCTATAATTCACCCCTCCACTTT
CASSEARGYNSPLHF
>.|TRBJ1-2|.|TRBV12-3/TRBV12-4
TGTGCCAGCAGTTATCAGGGGATGGGTGGCTACACCTTC
CASSYQGMGGYTF
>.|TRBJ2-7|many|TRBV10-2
TGCGCCAGCAGTGAGGGGCGCCTGACCTACGAGCAGTACTTC
CASSEGRLTYEQYF
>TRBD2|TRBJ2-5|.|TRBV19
TGTGCCAGTAGGGAAGCGGGAGGGCCTGGGACCCAGTACTTC
CASREAGGPGTQYF
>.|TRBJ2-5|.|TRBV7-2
TGTGCCAGCAGCAGAGGGGGTAGCGGGACCCAGTACTTC
CASSRGGSGTQYF
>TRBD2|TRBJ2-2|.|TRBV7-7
TGTGCCAGCAGCCCTCCCCCGACTAGCGGGGCGAACACCGGGGAGCTGTTTTTT
CASSPPPTSGANTGELFF
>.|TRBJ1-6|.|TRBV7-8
TGTGCCAGCAGCTCCAAACAGGCCAATTCACCCCTCCACTTT
CASSSKQANSPLHF
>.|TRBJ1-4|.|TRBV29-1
TGCAGCGTTGAACGGGATGAAAAACTGTTTTTT
CSVERDEKLFF
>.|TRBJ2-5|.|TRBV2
TGTGCCAGCAGTGATTCCCGGACAGCCCAAGAGACCCAGTACTTC
CASSDSRTAQETQYF
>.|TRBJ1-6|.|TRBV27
TGTGCCAGCAGGCGAACGGGGGAAATTAATTCACCCCTCCACTTT
CASRRTGEINSPLHF
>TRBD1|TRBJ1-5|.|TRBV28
TGTGCCAGCAGTCCCCCGGGACAGAATCAGCCCCAGCATTTT
CASSPPGQNQPQHF
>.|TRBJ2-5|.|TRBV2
TGTGCCAGCAGTGAAAGTCAGAGGGTAGGCGAGACCCAGTACTTC
CASSESQRVGETQYF
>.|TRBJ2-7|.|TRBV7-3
TGTGCCAGCAGCTTAATGCAGGGCCCCTACGAGCAGTACTTC
CASSLMQGPYEQYF
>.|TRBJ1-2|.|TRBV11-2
TGTGCCAGCAGCACCCGAAAAGGGGAAAACTATGGCTACACCTTC
CASSTRKGENYGYTF
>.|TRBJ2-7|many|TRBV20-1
TGCAGTGCTAGAGTACTGGGCGGATTAACCTACGAGCAGTACTTC
CSARVLGGLTYEQYF
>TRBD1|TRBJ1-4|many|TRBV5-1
TGCGCCAGCAGTCCGGCCCCGGGACAGGGGGCTGAAAAACTGTTTTTT
CASSPAPGQGAEKLFF
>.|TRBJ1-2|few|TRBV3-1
TGTGCCAGCAGCCAAGAACCTGCAGGGAGCTATGGCTACACCTTC
CASSQEPAGSYGYTF
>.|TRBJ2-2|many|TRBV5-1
TGCGCCAGCAGCTCGCCGCGGGCGGCCGGGGAGCTGTTTTTT
CASSSPRAAGELFF
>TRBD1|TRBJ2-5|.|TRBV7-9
TGTGCCAGCAGCTTAAGGACAGGGGCGAAAGAGACCCAGTACTTC
CASSLRTGAKETQYF
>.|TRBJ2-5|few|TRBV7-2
TGTGCCAGCAGCTTAGGCGTAGGGGAGGAGGAGACCCAGTACTTC
CASSLGVGEEETQYF
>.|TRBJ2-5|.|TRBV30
TGTGCCTGGAAAGGGTTCCAAGAGACCCAGTACTTC
CAWKGFQETQYF
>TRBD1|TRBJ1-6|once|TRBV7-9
TGTGCCAGCAGCTTAGGGGGGACAGGGGTTTCACCCCTCCACTTT
CASSLGGTGVSPLHF
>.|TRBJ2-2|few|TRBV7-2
TGTGCCAGCAGCTTAGCGACAGCTAACACCGGGGAGCTGTTTTTT
CASSLATANTGELFF
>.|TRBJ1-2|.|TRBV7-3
TGTGCCAGCAGCTTAGCCAGAGGGCGGCCCACCAGTTATGGCTACACCTTC
CASSLARGRPTSYGYTF
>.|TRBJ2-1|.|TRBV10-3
TGTGCCATCAGTGCGCAGGGAGGCAATGAGCAGTTCTTC
CAISAQGGNEQFF
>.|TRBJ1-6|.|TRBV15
TGTGCCACCAGCAGAGAAACCGGGGGAAATTCACCCCTCCACTTT
CATSRETGGNSPLHF
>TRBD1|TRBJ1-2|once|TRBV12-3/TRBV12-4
TGTGCCAGCAGTGAAATGGGGACAGCCTATGGCTACACCTTC
CASSEMGTAYGYTF
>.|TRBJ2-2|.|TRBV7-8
TGTGCCAGCAGAGAGAGGGGTACCGGGGAGCTGTTTTTT
CASRERGTGELFF
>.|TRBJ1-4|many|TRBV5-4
TGTGCCAGCAGCTCACAACAGGGTGAAAAACTGTTTTTT
CASSSQQGEKLFF
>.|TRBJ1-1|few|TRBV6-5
TGTGCCAGCAGTAAATTTTTCGGGGGGGTGAACACTGAAGCTTTCTTT
CASSKFFGGVNTEAFF
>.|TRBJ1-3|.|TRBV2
TGTGCCAGCAGATGGACAGCAGACTCTGGAAACACCATATATTTT
CASRWTADSGNTIYF